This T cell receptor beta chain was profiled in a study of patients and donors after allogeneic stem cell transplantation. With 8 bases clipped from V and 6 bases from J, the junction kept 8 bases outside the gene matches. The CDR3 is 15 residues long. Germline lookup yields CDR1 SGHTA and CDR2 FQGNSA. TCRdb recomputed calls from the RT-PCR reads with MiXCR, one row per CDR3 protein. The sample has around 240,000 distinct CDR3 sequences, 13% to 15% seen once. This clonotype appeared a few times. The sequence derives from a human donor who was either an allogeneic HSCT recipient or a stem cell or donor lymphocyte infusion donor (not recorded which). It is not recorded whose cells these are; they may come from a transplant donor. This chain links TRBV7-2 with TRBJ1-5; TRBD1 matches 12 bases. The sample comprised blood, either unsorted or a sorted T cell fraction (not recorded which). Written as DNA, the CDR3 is TGTGCCAGCGGACCAGGGACAGGGGGCGGTCAGCCCCAGCATTTT. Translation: CASGPGTGGGQPQHF.